The entry below gives a single TCR beta chain sequence along with its context. No antigen is known for it. All donors participated as healthy donors of bone marrow. The study ran its PCR with 60 Vbeta and 13 Jbeta primers. The method was immunoSEQ multiplex PCR; TCRdb's version includes in-frame clones alone and lacks a portion of them. Listed are 100,000 to 150,000 clones; around 1.6% falls within the top ten. This sample was included in a study of cytomegalovirus exposure and HLA in healthy donors. Study results and caveats: A later analysis reportedly identified an Asian-associated ancestry cluster as carrying fewer N-insertions than the approximately 620-donor mean. Trimming of TCR beta V- and J-genes showed a link, identified in a later analysis, to a missense DCLRE1C variant.

This CDR3 region has 13 residues. The ends lost 6 bases at V and 7 bases at J; junction bases unmatched: 5. Germline CDR1 MNHNS, CDR2 SASEGT. This clonotype was obtained from a woman in her thirties or forties in good health and CMV-seropositive. The chain combines TRBV6-1 with TRBJ1-5; 8 bases are a match to TRBD1. The sample taken for sequencing was PBMCs. The CDR3 DNA follows: TGTGCCAGCAGCCGGACAGGGTTCCAGCCCCAGCATTTT. It encodes CASSRTGFQPQHF.